These T cell receptor beta chains were read from a single sample in a study of CD8 T cells in Susac syndrome. MiXCR, applied by TCRdb to the immunoSEQ multiplex PCR reads, yields one record per CDR3 protein. Of 150,000 to 200,000 distinct CDR3 sequences listed, approximately 94% are singletons. The specimen was CD4+ T cells from PBMCs. The receptors derive from a human donor with multiple sclerosis. CDR3s include the opening cysteine and the closing phenylalanine or tryptophan. Not every row has a clone size; where given, it reads once, few, many or a size class.

clone size,V gene,J gene,CDR3 protein
-,TRBV2,TRBJ2-7,CASSYQGEQYF
-,TRBV11-1,TRBJ2-2,CASSATISGRAGELFF
-,TRBV29-1,TRBJ1-5,CSVGKGASNQPQHF
-,TRBV5-1,TRBJ1-2,CASSLLQKDYGYTF
-,TRBV30,TRBJ1-2,CAWNREGGGYTF
-,TRBV7-6,TRBJ1-3,CASGSTAGLLDYSGNTIYF
-,TRBV19,TRBJ2-7,CASSETGGYEQYF
-,TRBV20-1,TRBJ2-5,CSAPLAGETQYF
-,TRBV5-6,TRBJ2-6,CASSLLRDPSSGANVLTF
-,TRBV7-8,TRBJ1-5,CASSPVRGSNQPQHF
-,TRBV6-5,TRBJ1-1,CASRFLSRNTEAFF
once,TRBV30,TRBJ2-1,CAWQDAGGTRNEQFF
-,TRBV5-1,TRBJ2-5,CASSLGGTGKGETQYF
-,TRBV7-6,TRBJ2-1,CASSPEVWEQFF
-,TRBV7-9,TRBJ2-7,CASSAGTEQYF
-,TRBV6-1,TRBJ1-2,CASSARTGKNYGYTF
-,TRBV11-1,TRBJ1-1,CASSFQQMNTEAFF
once,TRBV9,TRBJ2-2,CASSAMGTGELFF
-,TRBV29-1,TRBJ2-2,CSVEVVRDGELFF
-,TRBV3-1,TRBJ1-5,CASSQNPGGLSSNQPQHF
-,TRBV25-1,TRBJ2-7,CASSEWGGGDYEQYF
-,TRBV2,TRBJ1-3,CASSTETSGNTIYF
-,TRBV6-1,TRBJ2-7,CASSYGGGSMPREQYF
-,TRBV29-1,TRBJ2-5,CSVNRGRGETQYF
-,TRBV7-2,TRBJ1-4,CASTRGGSEKLFF
-,TRBV4-3,TRBJ2-6,CASSQDVTASGANVLTF
-,TRBV9,TRBJ2-6,CASSVVRAGANVLTF
-,TRBV2,TRBJ1-1,CASSEALRDTEAFF
-,TRBV11-2,TRBJ2-1,CASSARQGSYNEQFF
-,TRBV5-1,TRBJ2-1,CASSLVRPGEQFF
-,TRBV3-1,TRBJ1-1,CASRRDRGGTEAFF
-,TRBV29-1,TRBJ2-7,CSVKDTEPYAYEQYF
-,TRBV20-1,TRBJ2-5,CSARALLAGGFETQYF
-,TRBV13,TRBJ1-2,CASSLGRRGGAGDGYTF
-,TRBV5-1,TRBJ2-1,CASSLGLAGGLDEQFF
once,TRBV20-1,TRBJ2-1,CSATGTGEDEQFF
-,TRBV29-1,TRBJ1-1,CSVLIQTGTEAFF
-,TRBV30,TRBJ1-2,CAWSVTEGIGYTF
-,TRBV4-3,TRBJ1-1,CASSQHRHTEAFF
once,TRBV5-1,TRBJ1-1,CASSLAAAGVEAFF
-,TRBV30,TRBJ2-1,CAWSLYNEQFF
-,TRBV2,TRBJ2-3,CASSVWDTQYF
-,TRBV6-2/TRBV6-3,TRBJ2-3,CASSSGLAGADTQYF
-,TRBV12-3/TRBV12-4,TRBJ2-6,CASSQGANVLTF
-,TRBV19,TRBJ2-1,CASSRDLAGVFPRNNEQFF
-,TRBV20-1,TRBJ1-5,CSARDRAGGQNQPQHF
-,TRBV11-3,TRBJ1-1,CASSLRQGEAFF
-,TRBV30,TRBJ2-1,CACRPSGSSNEQFF
-,TRBV7-2,TRBJ2-3,CASSVSEHTQYF
once,TRBV24-1,TRBJ2-1,CATSEDGDEQFF
-,TRBV12-3/TRBV12-4,TRBJ1-3,CASRPLASGNTIYF
-,TRBV6-6,TRBJ2-3,CASSLEYPQYF
-,TRBV3-1,TRBJ1-4,CASSQGTEVNEKLFF
-,TRBV12-3/TRBV12-4,TRBJ2-7,CASTTTGSYEQYF
-,TRBV7-6,TRBJ2-6,CASSARSGANVLTF